A single T cell receptor (beta chain) is shown here with its context. The data originate from a study of blood T cell repertoires in COVID-19. The protocol was immunoSEQ multiplex PCR, while the TCRdb copy is restricted to in-frame clones and leaves out a portion. The table shows about 150,000 clones, with about 88% occurring only once. Trimming at V came to 5 bases and at J to 6 bases, leaving 12 bases not matched to a gene. Germline V gives CDR1 SGHNT, CDR2 YENEEA. The CDR3 runs to 17 residues. The sample was peripheral blood. V usage is TRBV11-3 and J usage is TRBJ2-3; 12 bases line up with TRBD2. The sequence derives from a woman in her sixties or seventies with acute or convalescent COVID-19. The CDR3, as DNA: TGTGCCAGCAGCCTAAGGACTAGCGGGGCTCGGTGGGATACGCAGTATTTT. Its translation is CASSLRTSGARWDTQYF.